The TCR beta chain under discussion was sequenced for a study of cytomegalovirus exposure and HLA in healthy donors. The PCR had 60 Vbeta and 13 Jbeta primers. The protocol was immunoSEQ multiplex PCR, while the TCRdb copy is restricted to in-frame clones and leaves out a portion. The sample gives over 200,000 clones, 80% to 90% of which show up once; 0.95% to 1.1% is in the top ten. V lost 2 bases to trimming and J lost 9 bases; unmatched junction nucleotides: 11. Germline CDR1 SGHNT, CDR2 YYREEE (reference sequence). The CDR3 totals 15 residues. Sequenced material: PBMCs. This clonotype originated in a woman younger than 35 in good health and CMV-seronegative. V and J are TRBV5-4 and TRBJ2-1, with 7 bases aligning to TRBD2. The CDR3 DNA follows: TGTGCCAGCAGCTTCCGGGACTACGGTGCGGGTGAGCAGTTCTTC. It codes for CASSFRDYGAGEQFF.